This T cell receptor (beta chain) was observed in a study of cytomegalovirus exposure and HLA in healthy donors. Study-level findings and limits: It was reported that TCR beta sequences correctly inferred the HLA-A and HLA-B alleles for most subjects. TCR beta V- and J-gene trimming, according to a later analysis, was linked to a missense DCLRE1C variant. Later, an analysis showed that TCR beta chains associated with HLA were more clonally expanded than others that were equally common.

Samples came from healthy bone marrow donors. PCR primers comprised 60 Vbeta and 13 Jbeta primers. Clones were read by immunoSEQ multiplex PCR, and TCRdb kept only the in-frame ones, dropping some. The sample has about 160,000 clones, 65% to 85% seen once. The CDR3 spans 14 residues. With V trimmed by 0 bases and J by 7 bases, 1 base remained unmatched. CDR1 and CDR2 (germline): SGDLS, YYNGEE. As concerns this clone: Its antigen is unidentified.

Sequenced material: PBMCs. This sequence was found in a woman in her forties or fifties in good health and CMV-seropositive. This rearrangement joins TRBV9 to TRBJ1-6; TRBD1 agrees at 7 bases. As DNA, the CDR3 is TGTGCCAGCAGCGTAGAACAGGGGAATTCACCCCTCCACTTT. Translated, it gives CASSVEQGNSPLHF.